This TCR beta chain was captured in a study of OX40 agonist ivuxolimab in advanced cancers. Study results and limitations: The investigators did not determine what antigen specificity the expanded peripheral T cells had.

The repertoire was sequenced with immunoSEQ multiplex PCR; TCRdb's copy has only in-frame clones and lacks some. The sample contains fewer than 45,000 clones, 70% to 90% of which appear only once. About this clone: Its specificity is not known.

The source is an adult with an advanced solid tumor such as melanoma, head and neck, liver or kidney cancer. The specimen was CD4+ or CD8+ T cells sorted from blood, collected in a trial of the OX40 agonist ivuxolimab.

The CDR3 spells CASKSGTGKEEQYF. In DNA, the CDR3 is TGTGCCAGCAAATCCGGGACAGGGAAAGAAGAGCAGTACTTC. The V and J genes are TRBV6-5 and TRBJ2-7; 9 positions match TRBD1. The germline V gene has CDR1 MNHEY and CDR2 SVGAGI. Trimming at V came to 7 bases and at J to 7 bases, leaving 11 bases not matched to a gene. This CDR3 comprises 14 residues.